The 7 T cell receptor beta chains below were found in one sample sequenced in a study of cytomegalovirus exposure and HLA in healthy donors. This PCR relied on a set of 60 Vbeta primers and 13 Jbeta primers. Repertoires were generated with immunoSEQ multiplex PCR, while TCRdb's copy carries only in-frame clones and drops some. Of about 200,000 clones in the sample, about 85% are singletons; the top ten hold about 0.37%. Source material: PBMCs. The receptors here all came from a male donor in good health and CMV-seropositive.

This chain uses TRBV5-8 with TRBJ2-7; D is undetermined. Looked up from germline, CDR1 is SGHTS and CDR2 is YDEGEE. V lost 0 bases to trimming and J lost 1 base, with 14 bases between them. The CDR3 loop spans 16 amino acids. The CDR3 spells CASSLGLPNLSYEQYF. CDR3 bases: TGTGCCAGCAGCTTGGGACTTCCTAATTTATCCTACGAGCAGTACTTC.

This clone has only a few counts. This sequence joins TRBV5-4 and TRBJ1-1; D remains ambiguous. Deletions cut 6 bases from V and 7 bases from J, with 16 bases between. The CDR3 is 13 residues long. CDR1 and CDR2 from the germline V gene are SGHNT and YYREEE (reference sequence). CDR3: CASTRGAELEAFF. CDR3 coding DNA: TGTGCCAGCACCCGGGGAGCGGAACTTGAAGCTTTCTTT. The whole variable domain, filled in from reference TRBV5-4 and TRBJ1-1, reads ETGVTQSPTHLIKTRGQQVTLRCSSQSGHNTVSWYQQALGQGPQFIFQYYREEENGRGNFPPRFSGLQFPNYSSELNVNALELDDSALYLCASTRGAELEAFFGQGTRLTVV.

This chain uses TRBV6-5 with TRBJ1-1; D is uncertain. CDR1 is MNHEY, CDR2 SVGAGI, per germline. The CDR3 is 15 amino acids. Trimming took off 6 bases at V and 0 bases at J, with 14 bases between the two ends. The CDR3 region has the DNA TGTGCCAGCAGCCTTGCTGGTGCAGTGAACACTGAAGCTTTCTTT. It codes for CASSLAGAVNTEAFF.

Note on this clone: The same CDR3 arises from other DNA sequences in this sample as well. The chain joins TRBV5-1 to TRBJ2-7; D possibly corresponds to TRBD2 (5 bases). Germline CDR1 SGHRS, CDR2 YFSETQ. Trimming pared 4 bases from V and 7 bases from J, leaving 18 bases between. This CDR3 is 14 amino acids long. CDR3 residues: CASSPERGSREQYF. CDR3 DNA: TGCGCCAGCAGCCCCGAACGGGGTTCGAGGGAGCAGTACTTC.

This chain links TRBV30 with TRBJ1-5, with a tentative D call TRBD1 (6 bases). The length of the CDR3 is 14 residues. Germline lookup yields CDR1 GTSNPN and CDR2 SVGIG (reference sequence). The V end lost 0 bases, the J end lost 1 base, and 7 bases lay between the germline ends. The CDR3 DNA reads as TGTGCCTGGAGTGTACAGGGCAGCAATCAGCCCCAGCATTTT. Amino acid sequence: CAWSVQGSNQPQHF.

V gene TRBV7-2 combines with J gene TRBJ1-2, with D hard to call. The CDR3 totals 15 residues. V was clipped by 1 base and J by 6 bases, with 15 bases between them. Germline V CDR1 and CDR2: SGHTA, FQGNSA. In DNA, the CDR3 is TGTGCCAGCAGCTTAGGTAGGCAGGAATACAATGGCTACACCTTC. Translating it yields CASSLGRQEYNGYTF. Using reference TRBV7-2 and TRBJ1-2 for the parts outside the CDR3, the full variable domain is GAGVSQSPSNKVTEKGKDVELRCDPISGHTALYWYRQSLGQGLEFLIYFQGNSAPDKSGLPSDRFSAERTGGSVSTLTIQRTQQEDSAVYLCASSLGRQEYNGYTFGSGTRLTVV.

The chain employs TRBV19 and TRBJ1-3; D call uncertain. This CDR3 contains 16 residues. Trimming took 5 bases from V and 3 from J, leaving 17 bases between them. In germline, CDR1 is LNHDA, CDR2 SQIVND (reference sequence). The CDR3, as DNA: TGTGCCAGTAGTGTGGCAGGCGCTCTCCGTGGAAACACCATATATTTT. The encoded protein is CASSVAGALRGNTIYF.